This T cell receptor (beta chain) was retrieved from a study of cytomegalovirus exposure and HLA in healthy donors. Findings of the study overall: Later on, an analysis found that several of the most significant clusters appeared to be linked to common viral pathogens, which included parvovirus B19. The productive fraction for most TCR beta V segments was about 90% or about 30% in an earlier analysis.

Worth noting for this clone: As yet, its antigen is unknown.

It was with 60 Vbeta and 13 Jbeta primers that the PCR ran. Measured with immunoSEQ multiplex PCR; TCRdb has only the in-frame clones, and not every one. This sample has about 160,000 clones, with approximately 74% found just once. With V trimmed by 3 bases and J by 6 bases, 4 bases remained unmatched. CDR3 length equals 15 residues. Per the germline V gene, CDR1 is SGHTA and CDR2 is FQGNSA. When sampled, the donors appeared nominally healthy, though they likely had unrecorded immune exposures. Sequenced: PBMCs. The chain employs TRBV7-2 and TRBJ1-4; 10 nucleotides match TRBD1. The clonotype originates from a woman younger than 45 in good health and CMV-seronegative. The CDR3 sequence is CASSFQTGGHEKLFF. The CDR3 DNA sequence: TGTGCCAGCAGCTTTCAGACAGGGGGCCATGAAAAACTGTTTTTT.